This TCR beta chain derives from a study of blood T cells in healthy people across ages. The CDR3 totals 13 residues. CDR1 is MNHNS, CDR2 SASEGT, per germline. Donation came from healthy Caucasian individuals in Russia who were aged about 6 to 95. Total RNA was isolated from each sample in quantities of at least 5.5 micrograms. Together with a sample-barcoded 5' primer, a J-beta primer mix was included in a second PCR lasting roughly 6 to 12 cycles. Every sample gave at least 2.5 million paired-end reads containing CDR3. TCRdb re-called the 5' RACE reads through MiXCR, storing one row per CDR3 protein. The sample has just under 750,000 distinct CDR3 sequences, 22% seen once. The count of this clonotype is one. One end of the junction is discordant with germline, which a read error may explain.

The sample was blood. The rearrangement uses TRBV6-1 and TRBJ1-4; 10 bases match TRBD1. This receptor was obtained from a man in his 70s in good health. Written as DNA, the CDR3 is TGTGCCTGCAGCTGGGACAGGGGCGAAAAACTGTTTTTT. It translates to CACSWDRGEKLFF.